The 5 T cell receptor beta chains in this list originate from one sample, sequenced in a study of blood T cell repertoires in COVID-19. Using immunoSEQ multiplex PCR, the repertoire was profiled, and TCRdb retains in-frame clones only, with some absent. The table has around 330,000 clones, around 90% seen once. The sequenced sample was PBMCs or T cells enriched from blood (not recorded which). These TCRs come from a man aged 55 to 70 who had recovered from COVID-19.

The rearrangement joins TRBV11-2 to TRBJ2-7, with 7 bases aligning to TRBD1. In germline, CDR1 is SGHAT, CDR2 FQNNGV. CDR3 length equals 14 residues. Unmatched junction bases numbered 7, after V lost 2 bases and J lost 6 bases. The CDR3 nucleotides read TGTGCCAGCAGCTTACTGACAGGGAGTGGCGAGCAGTACTTC. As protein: CASSLLTGSGEQYF.

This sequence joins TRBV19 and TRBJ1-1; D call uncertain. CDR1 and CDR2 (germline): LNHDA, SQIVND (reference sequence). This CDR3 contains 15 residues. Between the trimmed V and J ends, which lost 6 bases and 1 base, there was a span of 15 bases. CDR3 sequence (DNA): TGTGCCAGTAGCCCTCCCCGACTTTCGAACACTGAAGCTTTCTTT. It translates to CASSPPRLSNTEAFF.

The CDR3 DNA reads TGTGCCAGCAGCCGAGAGAGACAGGGCCATGGCTACACCTTC. It encodes CASSRERQGHGYTF. The rearrangement joins TRBV6-5 to TRBJ1-2; 7 bases are shared with TRBD1. Germline loops: CDR1 MNHEY, CDR2 SVGAGI. CDR3 length: 14 amino acids. The V and J ends lost 6 bases and 6 bases, in that order; junction bases with no gene match: 10.

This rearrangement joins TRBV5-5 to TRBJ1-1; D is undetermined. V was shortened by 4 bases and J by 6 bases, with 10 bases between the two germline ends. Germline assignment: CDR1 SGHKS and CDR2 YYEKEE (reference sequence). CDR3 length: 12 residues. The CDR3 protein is CASSREGAEAFF. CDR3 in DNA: TGTGCCAGCAGCCGAGAGGGAGCTGAAGCTTTCTTT.

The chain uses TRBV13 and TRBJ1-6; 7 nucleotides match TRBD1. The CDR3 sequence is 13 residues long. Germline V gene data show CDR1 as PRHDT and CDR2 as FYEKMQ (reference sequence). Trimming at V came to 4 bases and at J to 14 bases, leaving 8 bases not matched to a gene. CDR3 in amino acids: CASSSPTGFSLHF. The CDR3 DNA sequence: TGTGCCAGCAGCTCCCCGACAGGGTTCTCCCTCCACTTT. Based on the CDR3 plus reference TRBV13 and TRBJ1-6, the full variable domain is AAGVIQSPRHLIKEKRETATLKCYPIPRHDTVYWYQQGPGQDPQFLISFYEKMQSDKGSIPDRFSAQQFSDYHSELNMSSLELGDSALYFCASSSPTGFSLHFGNGTRLTVT.